Each of the 21 T cell receptor beta chains below was sequenced from the same sample in a study of blood T cells in healthy people across ages. Using a J-beta primer mix together with a sample-barcoded 5' primer, a second PCR was run for about 6 to 11 cycles. MiXCR, run by TCRdb on the 5' RACE reads, gives a single entry per CDR3 protein. Of approximately 880,000 distinct CDR3 sequences detected, roughly 52% appear once; the ten largest clones hold 13%. Sample: blood. Receptors originate from a man aged 25 to 45 in good health.

This rearrangement joins TRBV13 to TRBJ1-2, with 8 bases that match TRBD1. There are 14 residues in the CDR3. Germline CDR1 and CDR2: PRHDT and FYEKMQ (reference sequence). Trimming removed 4 bases from V and 4 bases from J; junction bases left unmatched: 5. The CDR3 reads CASSSGQDAYGYTF. CDR3 nucleotide sequence: TGTGCCAGCAGCTCGGGACAGGACGCCTATGGCTACACCTTC.

The chain uses TRBV12-3 or TRBV12-4 and TRBJ2-7, with D hard to call. V was cut by 5 bases and J by 6 bases, with 11 bases left in between. CDR3 length: 12 amino acids. CDR3 DNA sequence: TGTGCCAGCAGTCGGCCCGAATTCGAGCAGTACTTC. It is translated as CASSRPEFEQYF.

The chain carries TRBV20-1 and TRBJ2-1, with TRBD2 matching 8 bases. Germline CDR1 and CDR2: DFQATT and SNEGSKA (reference sequence). J lost 9 bases, V lost 2 bases, and 9 bases had no gene match. The CDR3 runs 14 residues. The CDR3 spells CSARRGGGSGEQFF. The CDR3 DNA sequence: TGCAGTGCTAGACGGGGGGGTGGGTCCGGTGAGCAGTTCTTC.

The chain uses TRBV15 and TRBJ2-4; tentative D call: TRBD1 (5 bases). Judging by the DNA end, TRBJ2-7 fits better; the J call may be wrong. Germline V gene sequence: CDR1 LNHNV, CDR2 YYDKDF (reference sequence). This CDR3 has 15 residues. The CDR3 coding sequence is TGTGCCACCAGTTCTCAACGAAGGGGTTCCTACGAGCAGTACTTC. Protein product: CATSSQRRGSYEQYF.

This clonotype has ten or more counts. This chain links TRBV7-2 with TRBJ2-7; TRBD2 agrees at 8 bases. Looked up from germline, CDR1 is SGHTA and CDR2 is FQGNSA. The V gene end was trimmed by 4 bases and the J gene end by 3 bases; junction bases not matched to a gene: 5. The CDR3 runs 14 residues. The CDR3 DNA sequence: TGTGCCAGCAGCTCACCCGGGACTAGCTACGAGCAGTACTTC. Translating gives CASSSPGTSYEQYF.

This chain links TRBV9 with TRBJ2-4; 8 bases fit TRBD2. The DNA end is more similar to TRBJ2-5, so the J call may be wrong. Germline V gene lookup returns CDR1 SGDLS and CDR2 YYNGEE. The CDR3 runs to 15 residues. For the CDR3, the DNA is TGTGCCAGCAGCGGAGCAGCGGGGGAACAAGAGACCCAGTACTTC. Its protein product is CASSGAAGEQETQYF.

This sequence joins TRBV20-1 and TRBJ2-1, with D possibly matching TRBD1 (6 bases). The CDR3 is 12 amino acids. With 5 bases removed from V and 7 bases from J, the gap between germline ends came to 12 bases. CDR1 and CDR2 (germline): DFQATT, SNEGSKA (reference sequence). CDR3 sequence (DNA): TGCAGTGCTCAGGGGCCGGCGAATGAGCAGTTCTTC. It codes for CSAQGPANEQFF.

The J gene is TRBJ2-7, the V gene TRBV3-1; no reliable D call. Looked up from germline, CDR1 is LGHDT and CDR2 is YNNKEL (reference sequence). V shed 4 bases and J shed 2 bases, with 15 bases lying between them. The CDR3 is 15 residues long. CDR3 nucleotides: TGTGCCAGCAGCCCTCCGGGCAGGCTCCCCTACGAGCAGTACTTC. It encodes CASSPPGRLPYEQYF.

V and J are TRBV5-1 and TRBJ1-6; 8 bases are a match to TRBD1. The CDR3 runs to 15 residues. The trim removed 6 bases at V and 8 bases at J, leaving 10 bases unmatched. In germline, CDR1 is SGHRS, CDR2 YFSETQ. In DNA form, the CDR3 reads TGCGCCAGCAAAATCTGGACAGGGACTGATTCACCCCTCCACTTT. Translated, it gives CASKIWTGTDSPLHF.

This clonotype has more than one count but fewer than ten. The chain joins TRBV29-1 to TRBJ1-2; D is perhaps TRBD1 (5 bases). Germline V CDR1 and CDR2: SQVTM, ANQGSEA. The CDR3 has 12 amino acids. Trimming shortened V by 4 bases and J by 1 base, and 7 bases separated the two germline ends. CDR3 DNA: TGCAGCGTTGCTGACAGTAACTATGGCTACACCTTC. Protein sequence: CSVADSNYGYTF.

This clonotype appeared a few times. The rearrangement links TRBV11-2 to TRBJ2-5; TRBD1 is a possible D gene (6 bases). Germline CDR1 is SGHAT and CDR2 is FQNNGV. CDR3 length: 14 amino acids. V lost 3 bases, J lost 5 bases, and 13 bases lay in between. In DNA, the CDR3 is TGTGCCAGCAGCTTGTATCAGGGGTTGGAGACCCAGTACTTC. It specifies CASSLYQGLETQYF.

The V and J genes are TRBV27 and TRBJ2-7, with no clear D. The CDR3 runs to 13 residues. Germline CDR1 is MNHEY and CDR2 is SMNVEV (reference sequence). V lost 6 bases, J lost 2 bases, and 11 bases lay in between. The CDR3 is CASSHGSTYEQYF. CDR3 DNA: TGTGCCAGCAGCCACGGATCCACCTACGAGCAGTACTTC.

This clonotype was found a few times. This chain joins TRBV29-1 and TRBJ1-2; D is uncertain. V shed 3 bases and J shed 6 bases, with 8 bases lying between them. Looked up from germline, CDR1 is SQVTM and CDR2 is ANQGSEA. The CDR3 is made up of 11 amino acids. In DNA, the CDR3 is TGCAGCGTTGAGTACGTCCATGGCTACACCTTC. Encoded protein: CSVEYVHGYTF.

This clonotype appeared once. In DNA, the CDR3 is TGTGCCAGCAGTCCGGACAGGGGCACCCACGAGCAGTACTTC. Translation gives CASSPDRGTHEQYF. The chain couples TRBV12-3 or TRBV12-4 to TRBJ2-7; 9 bases match TRBD1. Trimming at V came to 5 bases and at J to 5 bases, leaving 7 bases not matched to a gene. CDR3 size: 14 residues.

The rearrangement uses TRBV12-3 or TRBV12-4 and TRBJ2-3; weak D call: TRBD2 (5 bases). CDR3 length: 13 residues. In nucleotides, the CDR3 is TGTGCTTCAAGACGAGCGGTCTCAGATACGCAGTATTTT. This codes for CASRRAVSDTQYF.

The CDR3 spells CASSPPSSGPDNEQFF. CDR3 in DNA: TGTGCCAGCTCACCACCGTCAAGCGGACCTGACAATGAGCAGTTCTTC. The chain employs TRBV18 and TRBJ2-1; a possible D gene is TRBD2 (5 bases). From germline, CDR1 is KGHSH and CDR2 LQKENI. The CDR3 is 16 amino acids. V was clipped by 0 bases and J by 5 bases, with 14 bases between them.

The sample holds a few counts of this clonotype. This rearrangement joins TRBV10-3 to TRBJ2-6; D unclear. Trimming shortened V by 0 bases and J by 0 bases, and 12 bases separated the two germline ends. This CDR3 has 18 residues. The germline V gene has CDR1 ENHRY and CDR2 SYGVKD. In DNA, the CDR3 is TGTGCCATCAGTGAGTCGCCAGCGTCCTACTCTGGGGCCAACGTCCTGACTTTC. Its protein is CAISESPASYSGANVLTF.

The rearrangement links TRBV7-2 to TRBJ1-6; tentatively, D is TRBD1 (6 bases). CDR1 and CDR2 from the germline V gene are SGHTA and FQGNSA. CDR3 length equals 12 residues. V lost 5 bases, J lost 12 bases, and 11 bases lay in between. DNA for the CDR3: TGTGCCAGCAGCCTCCAACAGGGACCCCTCCACTTT. This translates into CASSLQQGPLHF.

J is TRBJ2-7 and V is TRBV11-1; 12 nucleotides agree with TRBD2. The CDR3 runs 15 residues. V lost 1 base and J lost 4; bases outside the gene matches: 2. The germline V gene has CDR1 SGHAT and CDR2 FQDESV (reference sequence). CDR3 nucleotides: TGTGCCAGCAGCTTAGATGGGACTAGCGGGTACGAGCAGTACTTC. Translation: CASSLDGTSGYEQYF.

A remark on this clonotype: With a much larger clone just one base away, this may be a read error. The chain couples TRBV14 to TRBJ2-5; D remains ambiguous. V dropped 0 bases and J dropped 11 bases, with 16 bases sitting between them. The CDR3 extends over 14 amino acids. The germline gives CDR1 SGHDN, CDR2 FVKESK. The CDR3 is CASSQDWTTNEQYF. CDR3 DNA sequence: TGTGCCAGCAGCCAAGACTGGACCACGAATGAGCAGTACTTC.

The genes are TRBV6-1 and TRBJ2-7; D unclear. Trimming took off 2 bases at V and 0 bases at J, with 14 bases between the two ends. The germline gives CDR1 MNHNS, CDR2 SASEGT. The length of the CDR3 is 16 residues. DNA of the CDR3: TGTGCCAGCAGTGAATTTGGTGAGCGAAGCTCCTACGAGCAGTACTTC. Translating gives CASSEFGERSSYEQYF.